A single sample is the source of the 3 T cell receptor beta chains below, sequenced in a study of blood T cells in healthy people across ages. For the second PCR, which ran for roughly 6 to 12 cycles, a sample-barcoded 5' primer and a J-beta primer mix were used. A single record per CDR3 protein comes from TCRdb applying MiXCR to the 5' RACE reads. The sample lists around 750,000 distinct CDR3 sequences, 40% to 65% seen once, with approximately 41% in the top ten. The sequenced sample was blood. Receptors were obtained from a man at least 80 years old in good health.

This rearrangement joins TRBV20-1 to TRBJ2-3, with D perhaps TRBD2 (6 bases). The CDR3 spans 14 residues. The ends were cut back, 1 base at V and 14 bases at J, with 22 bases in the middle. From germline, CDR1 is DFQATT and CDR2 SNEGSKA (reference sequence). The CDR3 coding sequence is TGCAGTGCTAGAGCCCCGGGACTGGGTGAATACGCGTATTTT. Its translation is CSARAPGLGEYAYF.

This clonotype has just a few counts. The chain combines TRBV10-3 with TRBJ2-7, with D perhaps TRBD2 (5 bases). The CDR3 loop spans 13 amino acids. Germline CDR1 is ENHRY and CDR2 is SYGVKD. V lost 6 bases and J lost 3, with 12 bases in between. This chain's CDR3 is CAIRDGEVYEQYF. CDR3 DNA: TGTGCCATCAGAGACGGGGAAGTCTACGAGCAGTACTTC.

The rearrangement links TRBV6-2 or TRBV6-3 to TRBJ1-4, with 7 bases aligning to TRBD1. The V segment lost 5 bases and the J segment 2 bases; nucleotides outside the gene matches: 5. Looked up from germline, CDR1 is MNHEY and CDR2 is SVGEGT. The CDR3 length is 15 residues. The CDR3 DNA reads TGTGCCAGCAGTCCGGGACAGCGCACTAATGAAAAACTGTTTTTT. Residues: CASSPGQRTNEKLFF.